The 14 T cell receptor beta chains below all came from one sample that was sequenced in a study of blood T cell repertoires in COVID-19 (dated by TCRdb to about 2020). The library was made by the immunoSEQ multiplex PCR assay. TCRdb carries this immuneACCESS record with in-frame sequences only. Its versions omit some clonotypes, under half of them owing to an unresolved V gene in the studies checked, with the rest unexplained. This sample gives roughly 150,000 clones in total; around 84% of them show up just once. Jointly, the top ten make up roughly 19% of the sample. Sequences were obtained from peripheral blood. These receptors originate from a woman aged 80 or over with acute or convalescent COVID-19.

The rearrangement joins TRBV29-1 to TRBJ2-1, with 10 nucleotides matching TRBD1. With V trimmed by 7 bases and J by 2 bases, 2 bases remained unmatched. This CDR3 comprises 13 residues. Germline CDR1 is SQVTM and CDR2 is ANQGSEA. This chain's CDR3 is CSGDRGTYNEQFF. CDR3 sequence (DNA): TGCAGCGGGGACAGGGGAACCTACAATGAGCAGTTCTTC.

This clone has a handful of counts. The gene calls are TRBV4-1 and TRBJ2-1; 9 bases map to TRBD2. CDR1 and CDR2 (germline): MGHRA, YSYEKL. The CDR3 is made up of 17 amino acids. Unmatched junction bases numbered 10, after V lost 2 bases and J lost 5 bases. CDR3 sequence (DNA): TGCGCCAGCAGCCAACCTAAAGCGGGGGGACGGGACAATGAGCAGTTCTTC. Protein: CASSQPKAGGRDNEQFF.

The V call is TRBV11-2, the J call TRBJ2-1; D may be TRBD2 (7 bases). The CDR3 totals 15 residues. Germline V gene lookup returns CDR1 SGHAT and CDR2 FQNNGV. The V gene lost 0 bases and the J gene lost 12 bases, with 18 bases spanning the gap. CDR3 amino acids: CASSLEKRGGALQFF. CDR3 sequence (DNA): TGTGCCAGCAGCTTAGAGAAAAGAGGGGGGGCATTGCAGTTCTTC.

The CDR3 DNA sequence: TGCAGTGCTAGTGTAGGGGGAGGGTACGAGCAGTACTTC. Amino acid sequence: CSASVGGGYEQYF. This chain links TRBV20-1 with TRBJ2-7; D possibly corresponds to TRBD2 (7 bases). The V gene lost 3 bases and the J gene lost 4 bases, with 13 bases spanning the gap. Looked up from germline, CDR1 is DFQATT and CDR2 is SNEGSKA (reference sequence). The CDR3 length is 13 residues.

The chain joins TRBV29-1 to TRBJ1-1, with a possible D match to TRBD1 (5 bases). CDR3 length: 14 amino acids. Between the trimmed V and J ends, which lost 7 bases and 4 bases, there was a span of 19 bases. Germline V gene lookup returns CDR1 SQVTM and CDR2 ANQGSEA. The CDR3 DNA follows: TGCAGCGCGAAGACGGGGGTGGAGGGCACTGAAGCTTTCTTT. This codes for CSAKTGVEGTEAFF.

The chain combines TRBV10-3 with TRBJ1-1; tentatively, D is TRBD1 (6 bases). Germline V lookup: CDR1 ENHRY, CDR2 SYGVKD. Trimming took off 5 bases at V and 3 bases at J, with 7 bases between the two ends. The CDR3 contains 12 residues. The CDR3 loop is CAISPGDTEAFF. For the CDR3, the DNA is TGTGCCATCAGTCCAGGGGACACTGAAGCTTTCTTT.

This clone was observed a handful of times. The chain has TRBV5-8 and TRBJ1-5, with a possible D match to TRBD1 (6 bases). The CDR3 has 12 amino acids. Trimming removed 0 bases at V and 9 bases at J, with 7 bases between. CDR1 is SGHTS, CDR2 YDEGEE, per germline. The CDR3 is CASSLARGPQHF. In DNA form, the CDR3 reads TGTGCCAGCAGCTTGGCCAGGGGGCCCCAGCATTTT.

CDR3: CASRPGQSPQETQYF. The CDR3 DNA reads TGTGCCAGCAGGCCGGGACAGAGCCCCCAAGAGACCCAGTACTTC. The chain couples TRBV27 to TRBJ2-5; TRBD1 matches at 7 bases. The CDR3 length is 15 residues. Germline assignment: CDR1 MNHEY and CDR2 SMNVEV (reference sequence). V shed 6 bases, J shed 1 base, and the junction held 8 bases outside the gene matches.

The chain has TRBV25-1 and TRBJ2-7; 10 bases map to TRBD2. This CDR3 is built from 15 residues. CDR1 and CDR2 (germline): MGHDK, SYGVNS. With 2 bases clipped from V and 3 bases from J, the junction kept 4 bases outside the gene matches. Here the CDR3 reads CASSETSGTRYEQYF. DNA for the CDR3: TGTGCCAGCAGTGAAACTAGCGGGACTCGCTACGAGCAGTACTTC.

This clone was seen a handful of times. V gene TRBV10-2 combines with J gene TRBJ2-3; D unresolved. Trimming removed 4 bases at V and 6 bases at J, with 5 bases between. CDR1 WSHSY and CDR2 SAAADI come from the germline V gene. The CDR3 consists of 11 residues. The CDR3 region is CASSVRDTQYF. The CDR3 DNA is TGCGCCAGCAGTGTGAGGGATACGCAGTATTTT.

This clone was counted a single time. The CDR3 protein is CATSSNPPGLAFTDTQYF. CDR3 sequence (DNA): TGTGCCACCAGCTCAAACCCTCCGGGACTAGCGTTCACAGATACGCAGTATTTT. The chain is built from TRBV15 and TRBJ2-3; 10 bases are a match to TRBD2. Germline lookup yields CDR1 LNHNV and CDR2 YYDKDF (reference sequence). The CDR3 length is 18 residues. The J segment lost 2 bases and the V segment lost 5 bases, leaving 13 bases of the junction unmatched.

The V and J genes are TRBV2 and TRBJ2-5; 7 bases fit TRBD1. CDR1 SNHLY and CDR2 FYNNEI come from the germline V gene. There are 13 residues in the CDR3. With 6 bases clipped from V and 3 bases from J, the junction kept 4 bases outside the gene matches. The CDR3 DNA reads as TGTGCCAGCAGAGCTACAGGGGAAGAGACCCAGTACTTC. Translated, it gives CASRATGEETQYF. Complete variable domain (other parts from reference TRBV2 and TRBJ2-5): EPEVTQTPSHQVTQMGQEVILRCVPISNHLYFYWYRQILGQKVEFLVSFYNNEISEKSEIFDDQFSVERPDGSNFTLKIRSTKLEDSAMYFCASRATGEETQYFGPGTRLLVL.

The chain couples TRBV19 to TRBJ1-4; D unresolved. The V end lost 5 bases, the J end lost 4 bases, and 11 bases lay between the germline ends. The germline CDR1 and CDR2 sequences are LNHDA and SQIVND (reference sequence). This CDR3 has 14 amino acids. The CDR3 sequence is CASSRFGVNEKLFF. CDR3 coding DNA: TGTGCCAGTAGTCGTTTCGGGGTTAATGAAAAACTGTTTTTT.

In nucleotides, the CDR3 is TGTGCCAGCAGCTTAGCGCGGGGGGGCACAGATACGCAGTATTTT. This gives the protein CASSLARGGTDTQYF. The gene calls are TRBV7-6 and TRBJ2-3, with 8 bases aligning to TRBD2. This CDR3 is built from 15 residues. In germline, CDR1 is SGHVS, CDR2 FNYEAQ. V lost 0 bases, J lost 1 base, and 0 bases stayed unmatched.